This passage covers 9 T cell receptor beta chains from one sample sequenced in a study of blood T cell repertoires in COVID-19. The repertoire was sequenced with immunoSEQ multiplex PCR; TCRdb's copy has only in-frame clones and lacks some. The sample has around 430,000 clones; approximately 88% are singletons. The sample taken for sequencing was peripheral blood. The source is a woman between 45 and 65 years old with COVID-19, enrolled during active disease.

The CDR3 loop is CASSVGRQGWHEQYF. DNA of the CDR3: TGTGCCAGCAGCGTAGGGCGACAGGGATGGCACGAGCAGTACTTC. The genes are TRBV9 and TRBJ2-7; 7 bases align to TRBD1. J gave up 5 bases and V 0 bases, and 8 bases lay outside the gene matches. The germline V gene encodes CDR1 SGDLS and CDR2 YYNGEE. The CDR3 length is 15 residues.

The CDR3 DNA sequence: TGTGCCATCAGTGAGGACAGGGCCGGAGAAAAACTGTTTTTT. Translation gives CAISEDRAGEKLFF. The J gene is TRBJ1-4, the V gene TRBV10-3; 7 bases align to TRBD1. CDR1 and CDR2 (germline): ENHRY, SYGVKD. J was trimmed by 8 bases and V by 2 bases; bases with no gene match: 5. The CDR3 has 14 amino acids.

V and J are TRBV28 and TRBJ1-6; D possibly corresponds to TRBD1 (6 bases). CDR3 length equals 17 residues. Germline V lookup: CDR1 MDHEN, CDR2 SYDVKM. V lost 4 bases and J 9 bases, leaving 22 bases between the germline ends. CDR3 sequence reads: CASSSPTGTHEVSPLHF. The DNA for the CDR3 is TGTGCCAGCAGTTCCCCGACCGGGACACATGAGGTTTCACCCCTCCACTTT.

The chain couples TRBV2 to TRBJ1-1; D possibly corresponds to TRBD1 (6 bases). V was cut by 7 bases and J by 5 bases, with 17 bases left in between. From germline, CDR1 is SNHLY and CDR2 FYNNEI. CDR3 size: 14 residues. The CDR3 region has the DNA TGTGCCAGCACCGCTGAGGGGAGGGGGACTGAAGCTTTCTTT. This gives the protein CASTAEGRGTEAFF.

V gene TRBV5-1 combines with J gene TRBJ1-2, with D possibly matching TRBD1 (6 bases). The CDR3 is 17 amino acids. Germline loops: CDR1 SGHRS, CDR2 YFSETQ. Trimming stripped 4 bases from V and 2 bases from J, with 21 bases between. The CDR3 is CASSPGGGDLPNYGYTF. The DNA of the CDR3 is TGCGCCAGCAGCCCCGGGGGGGGCGATCTTCCAAACTATGGCTACACCTTC.

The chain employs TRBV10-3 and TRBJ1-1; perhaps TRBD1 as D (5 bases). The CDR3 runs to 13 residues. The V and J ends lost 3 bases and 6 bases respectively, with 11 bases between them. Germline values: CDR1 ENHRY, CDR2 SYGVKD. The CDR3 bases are TGTGCCATCAGTGAAACCACAGGTTCTGAAGCTTTCTTT. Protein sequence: CAISETTGSEAFF.

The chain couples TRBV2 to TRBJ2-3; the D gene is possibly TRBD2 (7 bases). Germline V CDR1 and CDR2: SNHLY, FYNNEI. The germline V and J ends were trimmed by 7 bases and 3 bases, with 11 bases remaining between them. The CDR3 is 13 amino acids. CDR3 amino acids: CASKGGATDTQYF. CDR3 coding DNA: TGTGCCAGCAAGGGGGGGGCAACAGATACGCAGTATTTT.

CDR3 amino acids: CASSFLEGARNIQYF. The CDR3 nucleotides read TGTGCCAGCAGCTTCCTGGAGGGGGCAAGGAACATTCAGTACTTC. V is TRBV5-6 and J is TRBJ2-4; tentative D call: TRBD1 (7 bases). CDR1 SGHDT and CDR2 YYEEEE come from the germline V gene. Trimming removed 2 bases at V and 7 bases at J, with 16 bases between. This CDR3 is built from 15 residues.

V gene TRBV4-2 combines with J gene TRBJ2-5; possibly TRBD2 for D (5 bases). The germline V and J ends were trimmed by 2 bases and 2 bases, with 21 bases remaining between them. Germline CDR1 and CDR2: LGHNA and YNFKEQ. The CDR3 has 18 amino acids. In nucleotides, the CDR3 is TGTGCCAGCAGCCAACAAGAGGGCAGCCCAGACCTTCAAGAGACCCAGTACTTC. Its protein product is CASSQQEGSPDLQETQYF.